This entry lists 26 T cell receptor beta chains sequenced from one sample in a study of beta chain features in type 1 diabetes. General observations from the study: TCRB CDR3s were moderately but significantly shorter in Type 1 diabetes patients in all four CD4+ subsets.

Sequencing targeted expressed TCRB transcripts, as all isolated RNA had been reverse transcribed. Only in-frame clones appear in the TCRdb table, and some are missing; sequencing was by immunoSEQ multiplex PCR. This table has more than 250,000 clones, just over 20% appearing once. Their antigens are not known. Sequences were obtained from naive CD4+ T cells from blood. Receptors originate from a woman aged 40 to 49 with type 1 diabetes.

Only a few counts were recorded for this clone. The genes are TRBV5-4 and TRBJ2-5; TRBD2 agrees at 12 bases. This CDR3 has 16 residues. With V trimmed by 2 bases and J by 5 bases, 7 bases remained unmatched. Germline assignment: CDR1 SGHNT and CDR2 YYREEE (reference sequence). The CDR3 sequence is CASSLTTSGGGETQYF. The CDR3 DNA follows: TGTGCCAGCAGCTTAACGACTAGCGGGGGAGGGGAGACCCAGTACTTC.

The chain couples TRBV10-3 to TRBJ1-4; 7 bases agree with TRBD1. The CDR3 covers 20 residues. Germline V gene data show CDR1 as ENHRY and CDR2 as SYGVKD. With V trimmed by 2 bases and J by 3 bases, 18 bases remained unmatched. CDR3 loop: CAISERLGQLLGRANEKLFF. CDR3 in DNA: TGTGCCATCAGTGAGCGTCTGGGACAGCTTCTTGGAAGGGCTAATGAAAAACTGTTTTTT.

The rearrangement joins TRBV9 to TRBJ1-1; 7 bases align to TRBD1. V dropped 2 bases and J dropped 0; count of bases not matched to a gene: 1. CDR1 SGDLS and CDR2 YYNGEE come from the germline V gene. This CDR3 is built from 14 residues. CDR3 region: CASSVDRVNTEAFF. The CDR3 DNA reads TGTGCCAGCAGCGTCGACAGGGTGAACACTGAAGCTTTCTTT.

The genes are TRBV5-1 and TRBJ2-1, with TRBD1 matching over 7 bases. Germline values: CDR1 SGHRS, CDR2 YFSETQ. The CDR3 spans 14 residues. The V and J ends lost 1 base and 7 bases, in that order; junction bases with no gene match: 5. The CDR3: CASSLRQGMNEQFF. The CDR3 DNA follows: TGCGCCAGCAGCTTGAGACAGGGAATGAATGAGCAGTTCTTC. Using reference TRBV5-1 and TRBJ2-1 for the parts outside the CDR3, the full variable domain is KAGVTQTPRYLIKTRGQQVTLSCSPISGHRSVSWYQQTPGQGLQFLFEYFSETQRNKGNFPGRFSGRQFSNSRSEMNVSTLELGDSALYLCASSLRQGMNEQFFGPGTRLTVL.

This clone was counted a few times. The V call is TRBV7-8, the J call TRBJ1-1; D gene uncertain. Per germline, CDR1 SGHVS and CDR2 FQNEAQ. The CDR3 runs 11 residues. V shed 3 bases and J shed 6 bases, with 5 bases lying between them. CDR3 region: CASSFGPEAFF. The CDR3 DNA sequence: TGTGCCAGCAGCTTTGGGCCTGAAGCTTTCTTT.

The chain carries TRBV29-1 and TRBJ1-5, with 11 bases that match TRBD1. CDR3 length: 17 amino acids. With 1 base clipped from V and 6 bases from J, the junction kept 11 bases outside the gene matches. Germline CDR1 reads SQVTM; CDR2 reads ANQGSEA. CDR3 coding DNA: TGCAGCGTTGAAGTCGGGACAGGGGGTAGTAGTGGTCAGCCCCAGCATTTT. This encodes CSVEVGTGGSSGQPQHF.

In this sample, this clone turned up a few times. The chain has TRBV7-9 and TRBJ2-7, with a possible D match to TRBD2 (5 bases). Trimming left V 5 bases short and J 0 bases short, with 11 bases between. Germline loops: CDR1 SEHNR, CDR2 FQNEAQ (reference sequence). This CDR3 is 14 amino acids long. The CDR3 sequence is CASSPVGVSYEQYF. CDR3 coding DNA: TGTGCCAGCAGCCCGGTCGGGGTCTCCTACGAGCAGTACTTC.

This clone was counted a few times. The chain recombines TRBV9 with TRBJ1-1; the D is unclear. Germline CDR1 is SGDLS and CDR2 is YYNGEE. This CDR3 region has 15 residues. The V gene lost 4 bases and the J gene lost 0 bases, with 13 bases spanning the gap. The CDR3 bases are TGTGCCAGCAGCCCTCAAACAGTGATGAACACTGAAGCTTTCTTT. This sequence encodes CASSPQTVMNTEAFF.

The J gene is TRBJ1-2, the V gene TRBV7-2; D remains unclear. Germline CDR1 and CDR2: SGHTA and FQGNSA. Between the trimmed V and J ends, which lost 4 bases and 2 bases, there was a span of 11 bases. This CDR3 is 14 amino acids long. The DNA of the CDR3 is TGTGCCAGCAGCTCCCGTTCGGGGAACTATGGCTACACCTTC. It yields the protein CASSSRSGNYGYTF.

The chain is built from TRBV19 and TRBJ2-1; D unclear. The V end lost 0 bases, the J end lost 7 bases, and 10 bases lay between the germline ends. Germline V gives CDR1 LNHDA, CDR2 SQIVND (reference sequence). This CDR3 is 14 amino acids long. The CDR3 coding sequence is TGTGCCAGTAGTATAGATGGGCCTTCTAATGAGCAGTTCTTC. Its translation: CASSIDGPSNEQFF.

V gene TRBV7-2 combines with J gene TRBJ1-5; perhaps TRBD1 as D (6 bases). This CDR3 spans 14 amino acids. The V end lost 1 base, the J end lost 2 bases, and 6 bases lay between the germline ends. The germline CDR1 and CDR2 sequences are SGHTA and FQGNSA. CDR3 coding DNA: TGTGCCAGCAGCTTAGGGACAGGCAATCAGCCCCAGCATTTT. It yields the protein CASSLGTGNQPQHF.

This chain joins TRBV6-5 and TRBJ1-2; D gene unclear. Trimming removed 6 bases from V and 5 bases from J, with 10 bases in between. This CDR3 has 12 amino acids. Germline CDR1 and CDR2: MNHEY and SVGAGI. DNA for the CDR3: TGTGCCAGCAGGGCAGGCCTTTATGGCTACACCTTC. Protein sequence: CASRAGLYGYTF.

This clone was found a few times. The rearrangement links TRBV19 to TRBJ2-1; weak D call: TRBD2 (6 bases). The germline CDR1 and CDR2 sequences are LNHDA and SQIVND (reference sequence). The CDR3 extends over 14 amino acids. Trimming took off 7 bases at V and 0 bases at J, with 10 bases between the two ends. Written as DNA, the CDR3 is TGTGCCAGTAATAGGGGAGGCTCCTACAATGAGCAGTTCTTC. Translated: CASNRGGSYNEQFF.

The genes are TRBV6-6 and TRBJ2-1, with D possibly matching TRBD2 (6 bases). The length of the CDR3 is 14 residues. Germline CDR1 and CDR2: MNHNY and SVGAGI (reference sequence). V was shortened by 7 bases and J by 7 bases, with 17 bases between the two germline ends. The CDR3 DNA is TGTGCCAGCATTCTGCGGGACTCCTCGAATGAGCAGTTCTTC. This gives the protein CASILRDSSNEQFF.

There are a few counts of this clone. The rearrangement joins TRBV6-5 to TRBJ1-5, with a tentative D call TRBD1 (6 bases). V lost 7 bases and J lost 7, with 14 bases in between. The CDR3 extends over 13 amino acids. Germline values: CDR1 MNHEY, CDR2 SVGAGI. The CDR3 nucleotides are TGTGCCAGCATGGGGGGGGGCCGGCAGCCCCAGCATTTT. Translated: CASMGGGRQPQHF.

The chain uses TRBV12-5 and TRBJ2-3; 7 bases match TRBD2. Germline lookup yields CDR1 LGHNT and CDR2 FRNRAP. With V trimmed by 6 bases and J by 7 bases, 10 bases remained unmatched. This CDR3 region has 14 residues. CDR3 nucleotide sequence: TGTGCTAGTGGCCCGGGACTATCGACCTATACGCAGTATTTT. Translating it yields CASGPGLSTYTQYF. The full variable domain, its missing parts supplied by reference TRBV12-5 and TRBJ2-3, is DARVTQTPRHKVTEMGQEVTMRCQPILGHNTVFWYRQTMMQGLELLAYFRNRAPLDDSGMPKDRFSAEMPDATLATLKIQPSEPRDSAVYFCASGPGLSTYTQYFGPGTRLTVL.

The CDR3 sequence is CSVPSGDSNEKLFF. The DNA of the CDR3 is TGCAGCGTCCCGTCGGGGGACAGTAATGAAAAACTGTTTTTT. V and J are TRBV29-1 and TRBJ1-4; TRBD1 matches at 7 bases. The V and J ends lost 6 bases and 4 bases, in that order; junction bases with no gene match: 8. The germline CDR1 and CDR2 sequences are SQVTM and ANQGSEA. The CDR3 has 14 residues. The full variable domain, completed using reference TRBV29-1 and TRBJ1-4, is SAVISQKPSRDICQRGTSLTIQCQVDSQVTMMFWYRQQPGQSLTLIATANQGSEATYESGFVIDKFPISRPNLTFSTLTVSNMSPEDSSIYLCSVPSGDSNEKLFFGSGTQLSVL.

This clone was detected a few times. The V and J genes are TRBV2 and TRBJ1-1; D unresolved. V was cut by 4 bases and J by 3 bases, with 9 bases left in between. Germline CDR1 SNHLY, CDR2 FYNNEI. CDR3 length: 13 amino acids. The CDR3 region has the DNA TGTGCCAGCAGTGTACGCGAGGACACTGAAGCTTTCTTT. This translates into CASSVREDTEAFF.

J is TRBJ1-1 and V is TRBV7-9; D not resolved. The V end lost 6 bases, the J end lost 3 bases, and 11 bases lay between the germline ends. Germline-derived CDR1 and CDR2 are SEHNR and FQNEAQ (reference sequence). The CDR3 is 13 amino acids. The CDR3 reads CASSHPRDTEAFF. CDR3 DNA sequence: TGTGCCAGCAGTCACCCTCGGGACACTGAAGCTTTCTTT.

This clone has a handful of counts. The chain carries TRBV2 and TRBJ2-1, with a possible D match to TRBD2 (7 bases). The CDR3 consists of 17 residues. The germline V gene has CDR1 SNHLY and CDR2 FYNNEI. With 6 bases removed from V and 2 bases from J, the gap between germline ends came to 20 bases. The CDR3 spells CASRGLAGGGAYNEQFF. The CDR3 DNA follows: TGTGCCAGCAGAGGATTGGCTGGAGGGGGGGCCTACAATGAGCAGTTCTTC.

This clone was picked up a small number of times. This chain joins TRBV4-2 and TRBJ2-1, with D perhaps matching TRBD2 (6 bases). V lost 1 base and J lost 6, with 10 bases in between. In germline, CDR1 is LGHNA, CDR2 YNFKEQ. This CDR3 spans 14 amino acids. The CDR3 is CASSQAGAINEQFF. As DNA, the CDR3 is TGTGCCAGCAGCCAAGCGGGAGCTATCAATGAGCAGTTCTTC.

CDR3: CASSPGLAGDGEQYF. The CDR3 DNA follows: TGCGCCAGCAGCCCGGGACTAGCGGGAGATGGTGAGCAGTACTTC. This rearrangement joins TRBV5-1 to TRBJ2-7, with 14 bases identical to TRBD2. CDR1 and CDR2 from the germline V gene are SGHRS and YFSETQ. V shed 4 bases and J 7 bases; nucleotides not matched to a gene: 7. This CDR3 has 15 amino acids.

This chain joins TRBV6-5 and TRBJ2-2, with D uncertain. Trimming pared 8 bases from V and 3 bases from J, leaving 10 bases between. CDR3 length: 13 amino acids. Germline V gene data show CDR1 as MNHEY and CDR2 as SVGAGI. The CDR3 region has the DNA TGTGCCAGCTACTTTACCGACACCGGGGAGCTGTTTTTT. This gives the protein CASYFTDTGELFF.

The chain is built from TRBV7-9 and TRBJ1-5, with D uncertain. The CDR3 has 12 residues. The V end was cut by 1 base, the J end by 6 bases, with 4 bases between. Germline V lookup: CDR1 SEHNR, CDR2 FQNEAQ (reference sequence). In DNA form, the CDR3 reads TGTGCCAGCAGCTTAGTCTCTCAGCCCCAGCATTTT. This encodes CASSLVSQPQHF.

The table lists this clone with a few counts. CDR3 residues: CASSPSGQGPNEQFF. The CDR3 DNA sequence: TGTGCCAGCAGCCCGTCCGGACAGGGGCCCAATGAGCAGTTCTTC. The chain carries TRBV5-4 and TRBJ2-1; TRBD1 matches at 9 bases. The germline gives CDR1 SGHNT, CDR2 YYREEE (reference sequence). This CDR3 comprises 15 residues. With V trimmed by 4 bases and J by 6 bases, 8 bases remained unmatched.

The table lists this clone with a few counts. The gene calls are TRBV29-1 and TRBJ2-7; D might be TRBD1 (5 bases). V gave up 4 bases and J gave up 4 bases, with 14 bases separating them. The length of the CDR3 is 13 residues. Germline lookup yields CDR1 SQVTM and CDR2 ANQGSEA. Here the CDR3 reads CSVGSAGWYEQYF. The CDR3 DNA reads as TGCAGCGTTGGGAGCGCAGGGTGGTACGAGCAGTACTTC.